Below, 3 T cell receptor beta chains from the same sample are listed, as sequenced in a study of shared clonotypes between healthy human individuals. Clones were sequenced by immunoSEQ multiplex PCR, and TCRdb holds only the in-frame ones, with some missing. The table has about 820,000 clones, almost 95% seen once. Naive CD8 cells lacked CD45RO, underwent positive selection for CCR7 and left out terminally differentiated effector memory CD45RA+ cells. Sequencing was performed on naive CD8+ T cells sorted from blood. Receptors were obtained from a man aged 30 to 45 in good health.

This clone was seen only once. This chain joins TRBV7-9 and TRBJ1-4; possibly TRBD1 for D (5 bases). This CDR3 spans 15 amino acids. The germline V gene has CDR1 SEHNR and CDR2 FQNEAQ (reference sequence). V lost 4 bases and J 3 bases, leaving 12 bases between the germline ends. CDR3 sequence (DNA): TGTGCCAGCAGCTCGTCGACAGAGTCTAATGAAAAACTGTTTTTT. Protein product: CASSSSTESNEKLFF.

This clone occurred once. V usage is TRBV7-9 and J usage is TRBJ2-1; a possible D gene is TRBD2 (5 bases). The V gene's germline CDR1 is SEHNR and CDR2 FQNEAQ (reference sequence). Trimming removed 0 bases from V and 3 bases from J, with 15 bases in between. The CDR3 spans 17 residues. Here the CDR3 DNA reads TGTGCCAGCAGCTTAGCGGGGAGCCCGGCCGACTACAATGAGCAGTTCTTC. Protein sequence: CASSLAGSPADYNEQFF.

V and J are TRBV9 and TRBJ2-3; either TRBD1 or TRBD2 may fit D (6 bases each). Germline V lookup: CDR1 SGDLS, CDR2 YYNGEE. The CDR3 has 15 amino acids. With 6 bases removed from V and 0 bases from J, the gap between germline ends came to 14 bases. CDR3 in amino acids: CASTRGAFSTDTQYF. The CDR3 bases are TGTGCCAGCACGAGGGGGGCCTTCAGCACAGATACGCAGTATTTT.